The T cell receptor beta chain described here comes from a study of monozygotic twins with inflammatory bowel disease. CDR1 SGHVS and CDR2 FNYEAQ come from the germline V gene. There are 16 residues in the CDR3. Two nested PCRs, approximately 16 and 10 cycles, amplified TCRalpha and TCRbeta cDNA. TCRdb re-called the 5' RACE reads and gives one entry per CDR3 protein, without DNA. The ten top clones account for around 7%, within a sample of some 160,000 distinct CDR3 sequences. This sequence joins TRBV7-6 and TRBJ2-7; as DNA is missing, the TRBD1 call by TCRdb cannot be tested. Sequencing was carried out using blood. The sequence was obtained from a human donor with ulcerative colitis or Crohn's disease, or a healthy co-twin of an affected twin (not recorded which). The CDR3 sequence: CASSSKSGQPNYEQYF.